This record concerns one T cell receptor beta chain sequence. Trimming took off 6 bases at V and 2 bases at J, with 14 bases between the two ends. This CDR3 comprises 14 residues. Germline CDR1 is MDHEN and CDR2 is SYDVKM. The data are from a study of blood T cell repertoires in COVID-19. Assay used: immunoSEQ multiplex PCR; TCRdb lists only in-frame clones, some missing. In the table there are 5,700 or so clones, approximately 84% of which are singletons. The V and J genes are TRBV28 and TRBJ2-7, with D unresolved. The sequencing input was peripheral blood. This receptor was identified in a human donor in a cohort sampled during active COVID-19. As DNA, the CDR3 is TGTGCCAGCAGCCGGATATTGGAGCCCTACGAGCAGTACTTC. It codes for CASSRILEPYEQYF.